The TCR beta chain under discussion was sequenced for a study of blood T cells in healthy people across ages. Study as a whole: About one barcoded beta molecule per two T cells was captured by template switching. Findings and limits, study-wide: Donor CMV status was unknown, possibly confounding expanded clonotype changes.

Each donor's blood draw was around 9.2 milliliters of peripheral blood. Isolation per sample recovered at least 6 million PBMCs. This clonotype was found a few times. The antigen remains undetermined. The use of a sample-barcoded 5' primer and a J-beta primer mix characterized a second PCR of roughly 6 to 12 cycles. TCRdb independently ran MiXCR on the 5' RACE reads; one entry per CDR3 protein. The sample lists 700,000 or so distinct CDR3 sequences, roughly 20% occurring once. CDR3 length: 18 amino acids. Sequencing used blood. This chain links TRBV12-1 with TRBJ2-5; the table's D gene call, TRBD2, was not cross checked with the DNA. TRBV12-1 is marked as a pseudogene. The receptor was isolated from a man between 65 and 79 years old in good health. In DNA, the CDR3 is TGTGCCTCCCGTTTTTGGCCGCGACTAGCGGGAAAACAAGAGACCCAGTACTTC. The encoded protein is CASRFWPRLAGKQETQYF.